Shown below are 16 T cell receptor beta chains from a single sample sequenced in a study of identical twins. TCRdb processed the 5' RACE reads anew with MiXCR; each CDR3 protein has one entry. The sample yields fewer than 900,000 distinct CDR3 sequences, about 20% seen once. These data were likewise used in another study, on T cells expressing NK-cell markers.

Sequences were obtained from PBMCs. Source of these receptors: a woman under 30 in good health.

This clonotype was seen a handful of times. This chain links TRBV10-1 with TRBJ2-1, with D unclear. Germline V gives CDR1 WNHNN, CDR2 SYGVQD (reference sequence). V was shortened by 3 bases and J by 8 bases, with 8 bases between the two germline ends. CDR3 length: 12 residues. CDR3 in DNA: TGCGCCAGCAGTGATTCGAACGATGAGCAGTTCTTC. Encoded protein: CASSDSNDEQFF.

The chain combines TRBV10-3 with TRBJ2-3, with D perhaps TRBD2 (6 bases). The CDR3 is 15 amino acids. Trimming left V 6 bases short and J 3 bases short, with 16 bases between. Germline V CDR1 and CDR2: ENHRY, SYGVKD. Written as DNA, the CDR3 is TGTGCCATCAGCGAACAGGCCCGGGGGACAGATACGCAGTATTTT. Protein sequence: CAISEQARGTDTQYF.

CDR3 amino acids: CASSDEGSSYNEQFF. Here the CDR3 DNA reads TGTGCCAGCAGTGATGAAGGGAGCTCCTACAATGAGCAGTTCTTC. The chain joins TRBV2 to TRBJ2-1, with D maybe TRBD2 (5 bases). The ends were cut back, 3 bases at V and 0 bases at J, with 9 bases in the middle. The CDR3 loop spans 15 amino acids. Germline V gene data show CDR1 as SNHLY and CDR2 as FYNNEI.

This clonotype came up a few times. J is TRBJ1-1 and V is TRBV5-8; D not resolved. Germline lookup yields CDR1 SGHTS and CDR2 YDEGEE. Trimming stripped 1 base from V and 7 bases from J, with 11 bases between. The CDR3 is made up of 13 amino acids. CDR3 DNA: TGTGCCAGCAGCTTGAATTGGATCGGTGAAGCTTTCTTT. Protein sequence: CASSLNWIGEAFF.

The chain combines TRBV5-1 with TRBJ2-3; TRBD2 is a possible D gene (5 bases). The CDR3 length is 15 residues. Germline V gene sequence: CDR1 SGHRS, CDR2 YFSETQ. V lost 0 bases to trimming and J lost 4 bases, with 12 bases between them. In DNA, the CDR3 is TGCGCCAGCAGCTTGGTCCTGGGAGCGGCAGATACGCAGTATTTT. Its translation: CASSLVLGAADTQYF.

This clonotype was seen only a few times. V and J are TRBV30 and TRBJ2-1, with a weak D call TRBD1 (6 bases). Germline loops: CDR1 GTSNPN, CDR2 SVGIG (reference sequence). CDR3 size: 15 residues. Trimming removed 2 bases from V and 0 bases from J, with 11 bases in between. The CDR3 coding sequence is TGTGCCTGGAGTATGGGGGCGAGCTCCTACAATGAGCAGTTCTTC. This translates into CAWSMGASSYNEQFF.

This chain connects TRBV6-5 to TRBJ2-7; weak D call: TRBD2 (6 bases). The CDR3 has 11 amino acids. Trimming removed 11 bases at V and 5 bases at J, with 13 bases between. Germline V gives CDR1 MNHEY, CDR2 SVGAGI. CDR3 sequence reads: CAGGSGNEQYF. The CDR3 nucleotides read TGTGCCGGAGGGTCCGGGAACGAGCAGTACTTC.

This clonotype has a handful of counts. J is TRBJ2-6 and V is TRBV5-1; D is uncertain. Germline lookup yields CDR1 SGHRS and CDR2 YFSETQ. This CDR3 comprises 17 residues. V was cut by 2 bases and J by 0 bases, with 12 bases left in between. CDR3 sequence: CASSLRAASSGANVLTF. In DNA form, the CDR3 reads TGCGCCAGCAGCTTAAGGGCAGCTAGCTCTGGGGCCAACGTCCTGACTTTC.

This chain connects TRBV4-3 to TRBJ2-7; 8 bases are a match to TRBD2. The CDR3 covers 16 residues. Germline V gene data show CDR1 as LGHNA and CDR2 as YSLEER. The junction had 9 bases not matched to a gene; V was cut back by 3 bases and J by 2 bases. The CDR3 nucleotides are TGCGCCAGCAGCCAGGGACTAGTTATCGCACCCTACGAGCAGTACTTC. Residues: CASSQGLVIAPYEQYF.

The chain combines TRBV6-5 with TRBJ2-5; D ambiguous. The CDR3 loop spans 12 amino acids. V shed 5 bases and J shed 5 bases, with 9 bases lying between them. Germline V CDR1 and CDR2: MNHEY, SVGAGI. The CDR3 is CASSRSLETQYF. The CDR3 DNA follows: TGTGCCAGCAGTAGAAGTTTGGAGACCCAGTACTTC.

This chain links TRBV29-1 with TRBJ1-2, with D unclear. CDR1 and CDR2 from the germline V gene are SQVTM and ANQGSEA. CDR3 length: 8 amino acids. With 6 bases removed from V and 6 bases from J, the gap between germline ends came to 2 bases. For the CDR3, the DNA is TGCAGCGTCGATGGCTACACCTTC. Translated, it gives CSVDGYTF.

The chain joins TRBV9 to TRBJ1-2; no firm D call. Germline loops: CDR1 SGDLS, CDR2 YYNGEE. V was trimmed by 4 bases and J by 1 base, leaving 20 bases between them. The CDR3 has 17 amino acids. In nucleotides, the CDR3 is TGTGCCAGCAGCCCCCCTGCGGACGGGATCCTTAACTATGGCTACACCTTC. It yields the protein CASSPPADGILNYGYTF.

This clonotype appeared a few times. This chain connects TRBV6-5 to TRBJ2-7; 7 nucleotides line up with TRBD2. V was pared by 2 bases and J by 2 bases, with 6 bases of the junction left unmatched. Germline V gene sequence: CDR1 MNHEY, CDR2 SVGAGI. The CDR3 extends over 15 amino acids. CDR3 protein: CASSYDPSGAYEQYF. The CDR3 DNA follows: TGTGCCAGCAGTTACGATCCTAGCGGAGCCTACGAGCAGTACTTC.

The chain carries TRBV20-1 and TRBJ2-1; TRBD2 matches 7 bases. Germline CDR1 is DFQATT and CDR2 is SNEGSKA (reference sequence). This CDR3 contains 13 residues. Germline trimming cut 6 bases from V and 3 bases from J; bases unmatched to any gene: 5. CDR3 DNA: TGCAGTGCCGGACTAGATCTCTACAATGAGCAGTTCTTC. Encoded protein: CSAGLDLYNEQFF.

This clonotype showed up just a few times. This chain connects TRBV7-9 to TRBJ2-2; D may correspond to TRBD1 or TRBD2 (5 bases each). Germline lookup yields CDR1 SEHNR and CDR2 FQNEAQ (reference sequence). Trimming removed 6 bases from V and 6 bases from J, with 17 bases in between. The CDR3 spans 15 residues. CDR3 amino acids: CASREASGLPGELFF. CDR3 DNA: TGTGCCAGCAGGGAGGCCTCGGGGCTCCCCGGGGAGCTGTTTTTT.

CDR3 DNA: TGCGCCAGCAGCTTGGATTTGGGGGTTAGCTACGAGCAGTACTTC. Translated, it gives CASSLDLGVSYEQYF. The chain recombines TRBV5-1 with TRBJ2-7; D tentatively fits TRBD1 or TRBD2 (5 bases each). CDR1 is SGHRS and CDR2 is YFSETQ in the germline V gene. The length of the CDR3 is 15 residues. Trimming took 0 bases from V and 3 from J, leaving 13 bases between them.